This TCR beta chain was recovered during a study of response to subunit inactivated influenza vaccine. The CDR3 totals 11 residues. Germline V gene data show CDR1 as DFQATT and CDR2 as SNEGSKA (reference sequence). With respect to this clonotype: What it binds is unknown.

TCRdb redid the calling of the RT-PCR reads with MiXCR, one entry per CDR3 protein. The sample lists hundreds of thousands of distinct CDR3 sequences, 25% occurring once. Notes on the study in general: The study's authors posited that every seasonal influenza vaccination enlists few new T cells.

The chain combines TRBV20-1 with TRBJ2-7; 7 nucleotides line up with TRBD2. This receptor was identified in a man aged 45 to 65 who received an inactivated influenza vaccine. Material: CD4+ T cells sorted from PBMCs, obtained approximately 5 days after vaccination. In nucleotides, the CDR3 is TGCAGCGCAACCCGGGGGGTTGAGCAGTACTTC. Amino acid sequence: CSATRGVEQYF.